A single sample gave rise to the 29 T cell receptor beta chains below, sequenced in a study of beta chain features in type 1 diabetes (dated by TCRdb to the late 2010s). Libraries were built with the immunoSEQ multiplex PCR assay. The entire isolated RNA was reverse transcribed using the High Capacity cDNA Reverse Transcription Kit, and thus expressed TCRB transcripts were sequenced. Drawn from immuneACCESS, this table holds only the in-frame rearrangements with V and J called that TCRdb kept. Clones are partly lost; checked studies trace under half to an unresolved V gene and leave the rest unexplained. The sample table records hundreds of thousands of clones; roughly a sixth of these occur just once. The biggest ten clones account for around 0.02% of the sample. The material sequenced was naive CD4+ T cells from blood. The cell subset or site label corresponds to: true naive CD4+ T cells. All receptors come from a woman between 18 and 29 years old in good health.

A few counts support this clone. The chain links TRBV2 to TRBJ2-2, with no clear D. The V and J ends lost 0 bases and 5 bases respectively, with 7 bases between them. The CDR3 runs 14 residues. Germline V gene lookup returns CDR1 SNHLY and CDR2 FYNNEI. The CDR3 bases are TGTGCCAGCAGTGAAGCCCGAGTTACCGGGGAGCTGTTTTTT. Amino acid sequence: CASSEARVTGELFF.

The chain employs TRBV11-2 and TRBJ1-2, with D unresolved. The ends were cut back, 2 bases at V and 7 bases at J, with 14 bases in the middle. CDR1 and CDR2 from the germline V gene are SGHAT and FQNNGV. This CDR3 comprises 14 residues. CDR3 in amino acids: CASSLWPPVGGYTF. CDR3 DNA: TGTGCCAGCAGCTTATGGCCACCGGTGGGTGGCTACACCTTC.

Only a few counts were recorded for this clone. The chain couples TRBV7-2 to TRBJ2-1; 11 bases agree with TRBD2. Per the germline V gene, CDR1 is SGHTA and CDR2 is FQGNSA. The length of the CDR3 is 15 residues. Unmatched junction bases numbered 8, after V lost 5 bases and J lost 8 bases. The CDR3 bases are TGTGCCAGCAGCCTCCGACTAGCGGGAATCTATGAGCAGTTCTTC. It codes for CASSLRLAGIYEQFF.

Turning to this clone: The junction differs from germline at one of its ends, possibly a read error. The CDR3 DNA reads as TGTGCCGGCAGCCCAGGACTAGCGGGAGGGGACAATGAGCAGTTCTTC. This translates into CAGSPGLAGGDNEQFF. The chain recombines TRBV7-2 with TRBJ2-1; 15 nucleotides align to TRBD2. From germline, CDR1 is SGHTA and CDR2 FQGNSA. The CDR3 spans 16 residues.

This clone was counted a few times. The rearrangement joins TRBV25-1 to TRBJ1-1; TRBD1 aligns across 9 bases. The V gene's germline CDR1 is MGHDK and CDR2 SYGVNS. The CDR3 consists of 17 residues. Trimming cost V 3 bases and J 1 base; bases outside gene matches: 9. This CDR3 is CASSELTGTGPNTEAFF. The CDR3 region has the DNA TGTGCCAGCAGTGAGTTGACCGGGACAGGGCCGAACACTGAAGCTTTCTTT. Full variable domain (remainder filled in from reference TRBV25-1 and TRBJ1-1): EADIYQTPRYLVIGTGKKITLECSQTMGHDKMYWYQQDPGMELHLIHYSYGVNSTEKGDLSSESTVSRIRTEHFPLTLESARPSHTSQYLCASSELTGTGPNTEAFFGQGTRLTVV.

This chain connects TRBV29-1 to TRBJ1-4, with TRBD1 matching 7 bases. This CDR3 has 15 amino acids. CDR1 is SQVTM, CDR2 ANQGSEA, per germline. With V trimmed by 7 bases and J by 0 bases, 8 bases remained unmatched. The CDR3 is CSASSGQTTNEKLFF. In DNA, the CDR3 is TGCAGCGCCAGCTCGGGACAGACAACTAATGAAAAACTGTTTTTT. The full variable domain, its missing parts supplied by reference TRBV29-1 and TRBJ1-4, is SAVISQKPSRDICQRGTSLTIQCQVDSQVTMMFWYRQQPGQSLTLIATANQGSEATYESGFVIDKFPISRPNLTFSTLTVSNMSPEDSSIYLCSASSGQTTNEKLFFGSGTQLSVL.

This clone was seen only a few times. The chain carries TRBV7-9 and TRBJ2-1, with D uncertain. Trimming took off 3 bases at V and 6 bases at J, with 24 bases between the two ends. CDR3 length: 18 residues. From germline, CDR1 is SEHNR and CDR2 FQNEAQ (reference sequence). The CDR3 DNA follows: TGTGCCAGCAGCTTCATTGCTCAACTACACAGTGTCTCCAATGAGCAGTTCTTC. Its translation is CASSFIAQLHSVSNEQFF.

The chain is built from TRBV7-2 and TRBJ2-3; D possibly matches TRBD1 or TRBD2 (6 bases each). V lost 3 bases to trimming and J lost 3 bases, with 16 bases between them. The CDR3 has 16 residues. The V gene's germline CDR1 is SGHTA and CDR2 FQGNSA. CDR3 coding DNA: TGTGCCAGCAGCTTGGGGGCGGGACCTAGGACAGATACGCAGTATTTT. It yields the protein CASSLGAGPRTDTQYF.

This clone has just a few counts. The chain has TRBV5-1 and TRBJ2-3; TRBD2 agrees at 8 bases. The CDR3 is 16 amino acids. With V trimmed by 4 bases and J by 3 bases, 10 bases remained unmatched. The germline V gene encodes CDR1 SGHRS and CDR2 YFSETQ. CDR3 nucleotides: TGCGCCAGCAGCGCCGGACTAGCACAAGAAACAGATACGCAGTATTTT. It is translated as CASSAGLAQETDTQYF. Full variable domain (missing parts from reference TRBV5-1 and TRBJ2-3): KAGVTQTPRYLIKTRGQQVTLSCSPISGHRSVSWYQQTPGQGLQFLFEYFSETQRNKGNFPGRFSGRQFSNSRSEMNVSTLELGDSALYLCASSAGLAQETDTQYFGPGTRLTVL.

This clone was observed a few times. The chain has TRBV5-1 and TRBJ1-1, with D unclear. V was pared by 4 bases and J by 1 base, with 14 bases between. CDR1 and CDR2 from the germline V gene are SGHRS and YFSETQ. The CDR3 sequence is 15 residues long. CDR3 nucleotide sequence: TGCGCCAGCAGCGCTGCAGTCTCAGGGAACACTGAAGCTTTCTTT. Protein sequence: CASSAAVSGNTEAFF.

This chain's CDR3 is CASSPGQGNTGELFF. In nucleotides, the CDR3 is TGTGCCAGCAGCCCGGGACAGGGGAACACCGGGGAGCTGTTTTTT. The V gene is TRBV5-6, the J gene TRBJ2-2; 9 bases map to TRBD1. The CDR3 consists of 15 residues. V was pared by 4 bases and J by 1 base, with 2 bases of the junction left unmatched. The germline V gene has CDR1 SGHDT and CDR2 YYEEEE.

This chain uses TRBV4-1 with TRBJ2-3, with D tentatively TRBD2 (6 bases). Trimming stripped 1 base from V and 2 bases from J, with 10 bases between. CDR3 length: 15 residues. Germline V gives CDR1 MGHRA, CDR2 YSYEKL. In nucleotides, the CDR3 is TGCGCCAGCAGCCAAGCGACTAGGGCCACAGATACGCAGTATTTT. Translating it yields CASSQATRATDTQYF.

This clone occurred a few times. The rearrangement links TRBV4-2 to TRBJ2-3; TRBD2 aligns across 9 bases. CDR1 and CDR2 from the germline V gene are LGHNA and YNFKEQ. V gave up 5 bases and J gave up 2 bases; unmatched junction bases: 8. The CDR3 consists of 16 residues. The CDR3 here is CASSARLAVYTDTQYF. CDR3 nucleotides: TGTGCCAGCAGCGCCAGACTAGCGGTCTACACAGATACGCAGTATTTT.

This chain joins TRBV7-8 and TRBJ2-1; no clear D gene. Between the trimmed V and J ends, which lost 6 bases and 4 bases, there was a span of 16 bases. Germline V CDR1 and CDR2: SGHVS, FQNEAQ. The CDR3 length is 15 residues. As DNA, the CDR3 is TGTGCCAGCAGTCTGGTAGGGTTGGGGTACAATGAGCAGTTCTTC. Its translation is CASSLVGLGYNEQFF. The full variable domain, with the rest looked up from reference TRBV7-8 and TRBJ2-1, is GAGVSQSPRYKVAKRGQDVALRCDPISGHVSLFWYQQALGQGPEFLTYFQNEAQLDKSGLPSDRFFAERPEGSVSTLKIQRTQQEDSAVYLCASSLVGLGYNEQFFGPGTRLTVL.

V usage is TRBV5-1 and J usage is TRBJ1-1; no clear D. V lost 2 bases and J lost 5, with 10 bases in between. The V gene's germline CDR1 is SGHRS and CDR2 YFSETQ. The length of the CDR3 is 13 residues. In DNA form, the CDR3 reads TGCGCCAGCAGCTTTAGCTCAAAGACTGAAGCTTTCTTT. Protein: CASSFSSKTEAFF.

The genes are TRBV18 and TRBJ1-5; D remains unclear. V was shortened by 3 bases and J by 6 bases, with 12 bases between the two germline ends. The length of the CDR3 is 14 residues. Germline CDR1 KGHSH, CDR2 LQKENI. CDR3 region: CASSPAGRGQPQHF. The CDR3 nucleotides read TGTGCCAGCTCACCGGCAGGTCGGGGTCAGCCCCAGCATTTT.

The chain couples TRBV18 to TRBJ2-7, with 7 bases fitting TRBD2. The trim removed 0 bases at V and 3 bases at J, leaving 11 bases unmatched. Per germline, CDR1 KGHSH and CDR2 LQKENI. The CDR3 totals 17 residues. CDR3 amino acids: CASSPPRNSGHDYEQYF. The CDR3 bases are TGTGCCAGCTCACCACCGCGGAATAGCGGGCATGACTACGAGCAGTACTTC.

This clone was picked up a small number of times. The chain recombines TRBV6-1 with TRBJ2-7; possibly TRBD1 for D (5 bases). The CDR3 extends over 13 amino acids. Germline lookup yields CDR1 MNHNS and CDR2 SASEGT. V lost 7 bases to trimming and J lost 2 bases, with 12 bases between them. For the CDR3, the DNA is TGTGCCAGCAAAATCGGACATACCTACGAGCAGTACTTC. The encoded protein is CASKIGHTYEQYF.

The chain has TRBV11-1 and TRBJ2-1, with D unresolved. Germline CDR1 SGHAT, CDR2 FQDESV (reference sequence). The CDR3 has 16 amino acids. V was cut by 2 bases and J by 7 bases, with 18 bases left in between. DNA for the CDR3: TGTGCCAGCAGCTTACAGACCGGGCTAGGAATAAATGAGCAGTTCTTC. Its protein product is CASSLQTGLGINEQFF.

This sequence joins TRBV2 and TRBJ2-5, with a weak D call TRBD1 (6 bases). The CDR3 is made up of 13 amino acids. Trimming took 4 bases from V and 1 from J, leaving 7 bases between them. Looked up from germline, CDR1 is SNHLY and CDR2 is FYNNEI. The DNA of the CDR3 is TGTGCCAGCAGTGGACAGGTCCAAGAGACCCAGTACTTC. It specifies CASSGQVQETQYF.

The genes are TRBV28 and TRBJ2-2; D remains ambiguous. V shed 6 bases and J shed 0 bases, with 5 bases lying between them. Germline loops: CDR1 MDHEN, CDR2 SYDVKM. The CDR3 extends over 13 amino acids. The DNA for the CDR3 is TGTGCCAGCAGGGACCCGAACACCGGGGAGCTGTTTTTT. Residues: CASRDPNTGELFF.

This clone has more than one count but fewer than ten. The genes are TRBV7-2 and TRBJ1-5, with 7 bases fitting TRBD1. The CDR3 is 15 residues long. With V trimmed by 7 bases and J by 3 bases, 9 bases remained unmatched. In germline, CDR1 is SGHTA, CDR2 FQGNSA. The CDR3: CASNHRGPLNQPQHF. CDR3 nucleotides: TGTGCCAGCAACCACAGGGGTCCTCTCAATCAGCCCCAGCATTTT.

This chain joins TRBV19 and TRBJ2-1; 14 nucleotides align to TRBD2. The CDR3 is 19 amino acids. From germline, CDR1 is LNHDA and CDR2 SQIVND (reference sequence). J gave up 7 bases and V 3 bases, and 14 bases lay outside the gene matches. As DNA, the CDR3 is TGTGCCAGTAGTATTCCGTTTGGGACTAGCGGGAGAGGGAAGAATGAGCAGTTCTTC. Its translation is CASSIPFGTSGRGKNEQFF.

This clone was observed a few times. Other nucleotide sequences in the sample specify the same CDR3. The chain links TRBV7-9 to TRBJ2-5; D tentatively fits TRBD1 or TRBD2 (5 bases each). The CDR3 length is 13 residues. The V gene lost 0 bases and the J gene lost 4 bases, with 6 bases spanning the gap. The germline CDR1 and CDR2 sequences are SEHNR and FQNEAQ (reference sequence). As DNA, the CDR3 is TGTGCCAGCAGCTTAGCTGGGGGAGAGACCCAGTACTTC. Its translation is CASSLAGGETQYF.

This chain uses TRBV7-2 with TRBJ2-2, with D hard to call. The germline CDR1 and CDR2 sequences are SGHTA and FQGNSA. The CDR3 runs to 12 residues. The V and J ends lost 3 bases and 7 bases respectively, with 6 bases between them. The CDR3 nucleotides read TGTGCCAGCAGCTTTAGTGTCGGGGAGCTGTTTTTT. This codes for CASSFSVGELFF.

This clone showed up just a few times. The rearrangement joins TRBV5-6 to TRBJ1-5; 8 positions agree with TRBD1. The junction had 5 bases not matched to a gene; V was cut back by 4 bases and J by 2 bases. CDR1 and CDR2 from the germline V gene are SGHDT and YYEEEE. CDR3 length equals 15 residues. The chain's CDR3 is CASSREGQGNQPQHF. The CDR3, as DNA: TGTGCCAGCAGCCGTGAGGGACAGGGCAATCAGCCCCAGCATTTT.

The J gene is TRBJ2-7, the V gene TRBV7-6; D unresolved. V was cut by 1 base and J by 2 bases, with 6 bases left in between. CDR1 SGHVS and CDR2 FNYEAQ come from the germline V gene. The CDR3 is 13 residues long. In DNA form, the CDR3 reads TGTGCCAGCAGCTTAGGGGCACCCTACGAGCAGTACTTC. Its translation is CASSLGAPYEQYF.

The chain links TRBV5-4 to TRBJ2-7; 7 bases map to TRBD2. V shed 0 bases, J shed 2 bases, and the junction held 5 bases outside the gene matches. The CDR3 runs to 15 residues. CDR1 is SGHNT, CDR2 YYREEE, per germline (reference sequence). The CDR3: CASSLEASGAYEQYF. CDR3 DNA: TGTGCCAGCAGCTTGGAGGCTAGCGGAGCCTACGAGCAGTACTTC.

The rearrangement uses TRBV28 and TRBJ2-7, with unresolved D. The germline CDR1 and CDR2 sequences are MDHEN and SYDVKM. The CDR3 is made up of 11 amino acids. The germline V and J ends were trimmed by 8 bases and 6 bases, with 11 bases remaining between them. CDR3 DNA: TGTGCCAGCGGCTTATCGAGCGAGCAGTACTTC. It translates to CASGLSSEQYF.